Given below is one TCR beta chain in context. The trim removed 1 base at V and 4 bases at J, leaving 6 bases unmatched. Germline lookup yields CDR1 SNHLY and CDR2 FYNNEI. The CDR3 loop spans 15 amino acids. This specimen belongs to a study of blood T cell repertoires in COVID-19. Study-wide context: The samples span acute and convalescent COVID-19 from the United States, Italy and Spain.

Profiled with immunoSEQ multiplex PCR; TCRdb holds only in-frame clones, not every one. The data contain about 210,000 clones, almost 90% of them singletons. The receptor was isolated from a man between 18 and 29 years old with active or convalescent COVID-19. The chain links TRBV2 to TRBJ2-5; the match to TRBD1 covers 7 bases. Sequenced: peripheral blood. In nucleotides, the CDR3 is TGTGCCAGCAGTGAAGGACAGGGTGTTCGAGAGACCCAGTACTTC. Translation: CASSEGQGVRETQYF.